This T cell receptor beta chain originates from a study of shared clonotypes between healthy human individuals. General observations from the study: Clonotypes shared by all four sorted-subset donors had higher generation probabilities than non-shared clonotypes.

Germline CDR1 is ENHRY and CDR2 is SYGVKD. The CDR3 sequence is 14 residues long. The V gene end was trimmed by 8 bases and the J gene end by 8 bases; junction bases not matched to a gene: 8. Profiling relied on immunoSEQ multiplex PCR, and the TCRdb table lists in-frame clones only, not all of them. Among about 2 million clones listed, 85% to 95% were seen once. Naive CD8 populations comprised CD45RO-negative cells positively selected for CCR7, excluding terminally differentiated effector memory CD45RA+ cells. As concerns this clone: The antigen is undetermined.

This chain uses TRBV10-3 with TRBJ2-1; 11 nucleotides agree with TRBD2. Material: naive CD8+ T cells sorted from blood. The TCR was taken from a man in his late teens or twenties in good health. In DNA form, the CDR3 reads TGTGCCATCGGGGCTAGCGGGGGGCTGGATGAGCAGTTCTTC. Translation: CAIGASGGLDEQFF.